This T cell receptor beta chain was recovered during a study of shared clonotypes between healthy human individuals. Study details: Aged 18 to 49, the donors were a couple of women and three men.

A word on this clone: Its specificity is not known.

Assay used: immunoSEQ multiplex PCR; TCRdb lists only in-frame clones, some missing. Of hundreds of thousands of clones listed, 95% to 97% are singletons. The V end was cut by 3 bases, the J end by 6 bases, with 15 bases between. Germline lookup yields CDR1 LNHDA and CDR2 SQIVND (reference sequence). This CDR3 comprises 14 residues. Cells designated naive CD8 were CD45RO-negative and were positively selected for CCR7, with terminally differentiated effector memory CD45RA+ cells excluded. Study results and limitations: For naive CD4 cells, roughly 5% of clonotypes were shared across a handful of donors. Researchers sampled blood only, noting tissue repertoires likely differ. Donor clonotype sharing was expected to depend on sequencing depth.

The sequence was obtained from a woman in her 30s in good health. This sequence joins TRBV19 and TRBJ2-7; weak D call: TRBD1 (5 bases). The specimen was naive CD8+ T cells sorted from blood. DNA of the CDR3: TGTGCCAGTAGTATGATAGGACAAGCAGGCGAGCAGTACTTC. It is translated as CASSMIGQAGEQYF. Variable domain in full (rest from reference TRBV19 and TRBJ2-7): DGGITQSPKYLFRKEGQNVTLSCEQNLNHDAMYWYRQDPGQGLRLIYYSQIVNDFQKGDIAEGYSVSREKKESFPLTVTSAQKNPTAFYLCASSMIGQAGEQYFGPGTRLTVT.